This paragraph reports one T cell receptor beta chain. These data are taken from a study of blood T cell repertoires in COVID-19. The overall study: Collection of acute and convalescent COVID-19 samples took place in the United States, Italy and Spain. The analysed material was cDNA or gDNA that came from T cells, B-cell-depleted T cells, or PBMCs.

In the authors' methods: By means of reference gene primer amplification, nucleated cell counts were estimated. Generated by immunoSEQ multiplex PCR, the TCRdb table keeps only in-frame clones and is missing some. V, J and clone size are those of that table, while D and trimming were read from the DNA. The sample lists 100,000 to 150,000 clones, around 89% occurring once. V was pared by 4 bases and J by 0 bases, with 6 bases of the junction left unmatched. The germline V gene has CDR1 SGHNT and CDR2 YYREEE (reference sequence). The CDR3 runs 16 residues. The TCR comes from a man aged 45-65 years with acute or convalescent COVID-19. The chain joins TRBV5-4 to TRBJ2-2; 7 nucleotides align to TRBD1. Material for sequencing was peripheral blood. The CDR3 DNA is TGTGCCAGCAGCAAAAGACAGGGCGCGAACACCGGGGAGCTGTTTTTT. Translation: CASSKRQGANTGELFF.